The sequence of this TCR beta chain was determined in a study of T cell responses to AZD1222 COVID-19 vaccine. Findings and limits, study-wide: A mostly white British donor set with more females was recruited, and clonal diversity was possibly underestimated. At baseline, seropositivity was found in only a handful of AZD1222 recipients. Two AZD1222 doses significantly raised spike-specific TCR breadth and depth over controls.

As concerns this clone: Antigen specificity is unknown.

Profiled with immunoSEQ multiplex PCR; TCRdb holds only in-frame clones, not every one. Of about 270,000 clones listed, 90% to 95% were seen once; the top ten hold 0.55%. V was pared by 1 base and J by 8 bases, with 17 bases between. The CDR3 has 15 residues. The germline CDR1 and CDR2 sequences are KGHSH and LQKENI. Sequencing used peripheral blood, obtained 28 days after the second AZD1222 dose. The chain recombines TRBV18 with TRBJ1-2; D gene unclear. This TCR was sampled from an adult who received the AZD1222 COVID-19 vaccine. CDR3 residues: CASSPRTDSLGGYTF. The CDR3 nucleotides read TGTGCCAGCTCACCACGAACAGATTCTTTAGGAGGCTACACCTTC.